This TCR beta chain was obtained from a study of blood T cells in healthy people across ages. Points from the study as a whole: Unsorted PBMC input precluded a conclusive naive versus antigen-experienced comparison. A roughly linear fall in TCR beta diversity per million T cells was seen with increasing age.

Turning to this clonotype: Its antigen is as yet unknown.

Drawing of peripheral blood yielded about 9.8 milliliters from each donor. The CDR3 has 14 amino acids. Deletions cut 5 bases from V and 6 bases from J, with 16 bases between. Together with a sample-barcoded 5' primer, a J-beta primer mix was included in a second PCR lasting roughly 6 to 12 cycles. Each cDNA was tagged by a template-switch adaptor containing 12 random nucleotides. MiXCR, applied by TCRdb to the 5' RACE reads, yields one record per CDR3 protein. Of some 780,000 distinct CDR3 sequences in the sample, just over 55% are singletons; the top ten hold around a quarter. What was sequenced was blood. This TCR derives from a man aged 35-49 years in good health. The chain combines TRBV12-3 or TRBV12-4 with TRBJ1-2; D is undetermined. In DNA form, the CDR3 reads TGTGCCAGCAGTCCATATAGTCAAGTGCATGGCTACACCTTC. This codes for CASSPYSQVHGYTF.